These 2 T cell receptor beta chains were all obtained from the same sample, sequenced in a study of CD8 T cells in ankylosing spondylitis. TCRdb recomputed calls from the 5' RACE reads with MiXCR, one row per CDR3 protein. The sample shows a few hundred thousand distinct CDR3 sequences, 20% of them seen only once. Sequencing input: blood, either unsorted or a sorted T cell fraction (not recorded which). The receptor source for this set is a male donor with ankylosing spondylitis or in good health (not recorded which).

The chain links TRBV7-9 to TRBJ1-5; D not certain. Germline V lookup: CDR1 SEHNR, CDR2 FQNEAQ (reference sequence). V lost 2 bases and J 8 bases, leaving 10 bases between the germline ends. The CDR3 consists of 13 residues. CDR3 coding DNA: TGTGCCAGCAGCTTAACGGGAAGTGAGCCCCAGCATTTT. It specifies CASSLTGSEPQHF.

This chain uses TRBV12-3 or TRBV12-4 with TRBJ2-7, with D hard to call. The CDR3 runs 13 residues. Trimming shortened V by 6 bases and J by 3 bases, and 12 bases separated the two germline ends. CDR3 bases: TGTGCCAGCAGCGAAACTTTAGTCTACGAGCAGTACTTC. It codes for CASSETLVYEQYF.